Following are 25 T cell receptor beta chains from one sample sequenced in a study of memory CD4+ T cells and cytomegalovirus serostatus. Sequencing was performed with immunoSEQ multiplex PCR; in TCRdb, only in-frame clones are kept and a portion is missing. The sample lists approximately 50,000 clones; over 65% were seen once. The sort gate was single viable CD3+CD4+CD8-CD45RO+ cells for memory CD4+ T cells. Input material: memory CD4+ T cells from blood. These receptors were obtained from an adult in good health and CMV-seropositive.

The chain joins TRBV23-1 to TRBJ2-6, with 7 bases that match TRBD1. TRBV23-1 is noted as an ORF with a role that remains uncertain. With V trimmed by 8 bases and J by 0 bases, 16 bases remained unmatched. There are 19 residues in the CDR3. CDR3 protein: CASLKTGLGKPSGANVLTF. DNA for the CDR3: TGCGCCAGCTTGAAGACAGGGCTTGGTAAACCCTCTGGGGCCAACGTCCTGACTTTC.

This clone was seen only once. V and J are TRBV28 and TRBJ1-5, with 7 bases fitting TRBD1. The ends lost 7 bases at V and 4 bases at J; junction bases unmatched: 10. CDR3 length equals 15 residues. The germline V gene encodes CDR1 MDHEN and CDR2 SYDVKM. CDR3 amino acids: CASIQPGTENQPQHF. For the CDR3, the DNA is TGTGCCAGCATTCAGCCCGGGACAGAAAATCAGCCCCAGCATTTT.

The V gene is TRBV7-2, the J gene TRBJ2-5; the D gene is possibly TRBD2 (7 bases). This CDR3 spans 13 amino acids. The germline V and J ends were trimmed by 0 bases and 11 bases, with 13 bases remaining between them. Germline CDR1 reads SGHTA; CDR2 reads FQGNSA. This chain's CDR3 is CASSLARRGGQYF. The CDR3 DNA follows: TGTGCCAGCAGCTTAGCAAGAAGGGGGGGTCAGTACTTC.

The DNA of the CDR3 is TGTGCCAGCAGTCCTCCCTCCGGGACAGGGATTTCTGGAAACACCATATATTTT. Translation: CASSPPSGTGISGNTIYF. The chain links TRBV28 to TRBJ1-3; 9 nucleotides line up with TRBD1. CDR3 length: 18 residues. The V and J ends lost 5 bases and 1 base, in that order; junction bases with no gene match: 12. The germline V gene has CDR1 MDHEN and CDR2 SYDVKM. The full variable domain, its missing parts supplied by reference TRBV28 and TRBJ1-3, is DVKVTQSSRYLVKRTGEKVFLECVQDMDHENMFWYRQDPGLGLRLIYFSYDVKMKEKGDIPEGYSVSREKKERFSLILESASTNQTSMYLCASSPPSGTGISGNTIYFGEGSWLTVV.

The chain uses TRBV30 and TRBJ1-1, with 7 bases fitting TRBD1. V gave up 8 bases and J gave up 4 bases; unmatched junction bases: 7. Germline lookup yields CDR1 GTSNPN and CDR2 SVGIG (reference sequence). The CDR3 is made up of 12 amino acids. The CDR3 nucleotides are TGTGCCGCAGGGACAGTCCTCACTGAAGCTTTCTTT. This encodes CAAGTVLTEAFF.

The V call is TRBV18, the J call TRBJ1-1; no definite D call. The CDR3 is 13 amino acids. Germline V lookup: CDR1 KGHSH, CDR2 LQKENI. V lost 2 bases, J lost 3 bases, and 7 bases lay in between. CDR3 sequence (DNA): TGTGCCAGCTCACCATCGTGGGACACTGAAGCTTTCTTT. Translated, it gives CASSPSWDTEAFF.

The CDR3 nucleotides read TGTGCCTGGAGTTCCCTTAACTATGGCTACACCTTC. Translating gives CAWSSLNYGYTF. V gene TRBV30 combines with J gene TRBJ1-2; D unresolved. Trimming stripped 2 bases from V and 1 base from J, with 5 bases between. The CDR3 runs to 12 residues. Germline lookup yields CDR1 GTSNPN and CDR2 SVGIG (reference sequence). The full variable domain, in which reference TRBV30 and TRBJ1-2 provide the parts outside the CDR3, is SQTIHQWPATLVQPVGSPLSLECTVEGTSNPNLYWYRQAAGRGLQLLFYSVGIGQISSEVPQNLSASRPQDRQFILSSKKLLLSDSGFYLCAWSSLNYGYTFGSGTRLTVV.

CDR3 coding DNA: TGTGCCAGCAGTTTAGAGTGGGCGGGACAACTGAACACCGGGGAGCTGTTTTTT. Its protein is CASSLEWAGQLNTGELFF. V is TRBV27 and J is TRBJ2-2; D tentatively reads TRBD1 or TRBD2 (6 bases each). CDR1 MNHEY and CDR2 SMNVEV come from the germline V gene (reference sequence). V was trimmed by 2 bases and J by 1 base, leaving 17 bases between them. The CDR3 loop spans 18 amino acids.

This clone was counted a few times. The V call is TRBV19, the J call TRBJ1-1; unclear D gene. This CDR3 region has 14 residues. Trimming cost V 1 base and J 6 bases, with 12 bases left between them. CDR1 is LNHDA, CDR2 SQIVND, per germline (reference sequence). CDR3 nucleotides: TGTGCCAGTAGTATAGCCCGTGATAGGGCTGAAGCTTTCTTT. Translating gives CASSIARDRAEAFF.

This chain connects TRBV6-1 to TRBJ2-7; D is possibly TRBD2 (5 bases). Germline-derived CDR1 and CDR2 are MNHNS and SASEGT. The CDR3 has 12 amino acids. Trimming left V 9 bases short and J 2 bases short, with 11 bases between. CDR3 nucleotide sequence: TGTGCCAGTACCCCTAGCACCTACGAGCAGTACTTC. Translated, it gives CASTPSTYEQYF.

V is TRBV2 and J is TRBJ2-1; the match to TRBD2 covers 7 bases. After removal of 8 bases from V and 1 base from J, the junction contained 11 bases not matched to a gene. The CDR3 runs 16 residues. CDR1 and CDR2 (germline): SNHLY, FYNNEI. This CDR3 is CASEGRGGPSYNEQFF. The CDR3 DNA reads TGTGCCAGCGAGGGGAGGGGAGGGCCTTCCTACAATGAGCAGTTCTTC.

The chain employs TRBV5-6 and TRBJ2-2, with D possibly TRBD2 on 5 matching bases. CDR1 and CDR2 (germline): SGHDT, YYEEEE. Trimming took 3 bases from V and 5 from J, leaving 23 bases between them. This CDR3 region has 18 residues. The CDR3 DNA sequence: TGTGCCAGCAGCTCGGTAAGAAGCGGCGCGCCGATGACCGGGGAGCTGTTTTTT. Translation gives CASSSVRSGAPMTGELFF.

This sequence joins TRBV19 and TRBJ2-1; no clear D. Germline CDR1 is LNHDA and CDR2 is SQIVND (reference sequence). V was pared by 6 bases and J by 5 bases, with 17 bases between. CDR3 length: 15 amino acids. The CDR3 loop is CASRSLGGGDNEQFF. The CDR3 DNA sequence: TGTGCCAGTAGATCACTGGGCGGTGGGGACAATGAGCAGTTCTTC.

This chain links TRBV2 with TRBJ2-3; D may be TRBD1 or TRBD2 (6 bases each). The V gene lost 7 bases and the J gene lost 0 bases, with 11 bases spanning the gap. This CDR3 comprises 14 residues. Per the germline V gene, CDR1 is SNHLY and CDR2 is FYNNEI. The DNA for the CDR3 is TGTGCCAGCAACGGGGGCCTTAGCACAGATACGCAGTATTTT. This sequence encodes CASNGGLSTDTQYF. Full variable domain (remainder filled in from reference TRBV2 and TRBJ2-3): EPEVTQTPSHQVTQMGQEVILRCVPISNHLYFYWYRQILGQKVEFLVSFYNNEISEKSEIFDDQFSVERPDGSNFTLKIRSTKLEDSAMYFCASNGGLSTDTQYFGPGTRLTVL.

The V and J genes are TRBV5-1 and TRBJ1-1; no firm D call. CDR1 is SGHRS and CDR2 is YFSETQ in the germline V gene. The CDR3 runs 15 residues. Trimming removed 0 bases from V and 0 bases from J, with 9 bases in between. CDR3 sequence (DNA): TGCGCCAGCAGCTTGGACGGCCACATGAACACTGAAGCTTTCTTT. This sequence encodes CASSLDGHMNTEAFF.

This chain joins TRBV28 and TRBJ2-1, with 7 bases lining up with TRBD2. Looked up from germline, CDR1 is MDHEN and CDR2 is SYDVKM. The CDR3 is 15 amino acids. The trim removed 2 bases at V and 10 bases at J, leaving 11 bases unmatched. CDR3 coding DNA: TGTGCCAGCAGTTTAGCGGGAGTCGGGCGGAGCGAGCAGTTCTTC. It is translated as CASSLAGVGRSEQFF.

This clone was picked up a small number of times. This rearrangement joins TRBV6-1 to TRBJ1-2; D is unresolved. V gave up 4 bases and J gave up 3 bases, with 12 bases separating them. CDR1 and CDR2 (germline): MNHNS, SASEGT. CDR3 length: 14 residues. The CDR3 is CASSGRRTDYGYTF. CDR3 sequence (DNA): TGTGCCAGCAGTGGACGGCGGACCGACTATGGCTACACCTTC.

The genes are TRBV19 and TRBJ1-1; D not resolved. The ends were cut back, 10 bases at V and 1 base at J, with 16 bases in the middle. There are 14 residues in the CDR3. Germline loops: CDR1 LNHDA, CDR2 SQIVND (reference sequence). This CDR3 is CATRTPMENTEAFF. CDR3 nucleotides: TGTGCCACAAGGACTCCGATGGAGAACACTGAAGCTTTCTTT.

The rearrangement links TRBV11-3 to TRBJ1-1, with D unclear. CDR1 SGHNT and CDR2 YENEEA come from the germline V gene. CDR3 length: 11 residues. V lost 3 bases to trimming and J lost 3 bases, with 2 bases between them. CDR3: CASSFDTEAFF. CDR3 bases: TGTGCCAGCAGCTTCGACACTGAAGCTTTCTTT.

The rearrangement uses TRBV7-9 and TRBJ2-1, with no clear D. Germline V gene data show CDR1 as SEHNR and CDR2 as FQNEAQ (reference sequence). This CDR3 is 15 amino acids long. The germline V and J ends were trimmed by 7 bases and 1 base, with 14 bases remaining between them. CDR3 amino acids: CASISTMGSYNEQFF. The DNA for the CDR3 is TGTGCCAGCATCTCGACCATGGGTTCCTACAATGAGCAGTTCTTC.

The count of this clone is one. The chain employs TRBV5-1 and TRBJ2-5; 8 nucleotides match TRBD1. CDR3 length equals 14 residues. V lost 4 bases and J lost 1; bases outside the gene matches: 3. The V gene's germline CDR1 is SGHRS and CDR2 YFSETQ. The DNA of the CDR3 is TGCGCCAGCAGCCCACAGGGGGTCCAAGAGACCCAGTACTTC. Translated, it gives CASSPQGVQETQYF.

This clone was counted at least ten times. V usage is TRBV6-4 and J usage is TRBJ1-1; tentative D call: TRBD1 (6 bases). V was clipped by 6 bases and J by 8 bases, with 16 bases between them. Germline V gene data show CDR1 as MRHNA and CDR2 as SNTAGT. The CDR3 has 13 amino acids. The CDR3, as DNA: TGTGCCAGCAGGATGACCGGGACAACCGAAGCTTTCTTT. Residues: CASRMTGTTEAFF.

J is TRBJ2-5 and V is TRBV30; no definite D call. This CDR3 comprises 13 residues. V was cut by 0 bases and J by 0 bases, with 5 bases left in between. In germline, CDR1 is GTSNPN, CDR2 SVGIG (reference sequence). This CDR3 is CAWSVPNQETQYF. As DNA, the CDR3 is TGTGCCTGGAGTGTACCGAACCAAGAGACCCAGTACTTC.

The CDR3 coding sequence is TGTGCCAGCAGTCCTAGCGGGAAGGTCGAGCAGTACTTC. This gives the protein CASSPSGKVEQYF. The gene calls are TRBV28 and TRBJ2-7, with 9 bases identical to TRBD2. The germline V gene has CDR1 MDHEN and CDR2 SYDVKM. J gave up 6 bases and V 5 bases, and 5 bases lay outside the gene matches. The CDR3 has 13 residues.

This clone was seen more than once but under ten times. This rearrangement joins TRBV30 to TRBJ1-3, with 9 bases that match TRBD1. The germline V gene has CDR1 GTSNPN and CDR2 SVGIG (reference sequence). The CDR3 covers 16 residues. The CDR3 sequence is CALALDRGFIGNTIYF. The CDR3, as DNA: TGTGCTTTAGCCTTGGACAGGGGATTTATTGGAAACACCATATATTTT.